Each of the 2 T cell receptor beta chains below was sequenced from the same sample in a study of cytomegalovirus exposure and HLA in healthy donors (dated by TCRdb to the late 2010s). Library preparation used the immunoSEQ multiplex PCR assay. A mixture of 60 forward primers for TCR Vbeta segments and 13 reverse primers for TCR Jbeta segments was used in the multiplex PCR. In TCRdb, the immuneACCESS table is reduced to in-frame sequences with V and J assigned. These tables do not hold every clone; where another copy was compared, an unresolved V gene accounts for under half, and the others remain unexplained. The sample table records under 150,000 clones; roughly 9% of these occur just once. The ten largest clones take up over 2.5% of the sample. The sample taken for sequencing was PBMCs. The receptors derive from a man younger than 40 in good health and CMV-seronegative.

The CDR3 sequence is CASSLGGSSGYTF. CDR3 DNA sequence: TGTGCCAGCAGCTTAGGAGGTTCCAGTGGCTACACCTTC. This rearrangement joins TRBV7-8 to TRBJ1-2; D is undetermined. The V gene's germline CDR1 is SGHVS and CDR2 FQNEAQ. The length of the CDR3 is 13 residues. Trimming cost V 1 base and J 7 bases, with 10 bases left between them.

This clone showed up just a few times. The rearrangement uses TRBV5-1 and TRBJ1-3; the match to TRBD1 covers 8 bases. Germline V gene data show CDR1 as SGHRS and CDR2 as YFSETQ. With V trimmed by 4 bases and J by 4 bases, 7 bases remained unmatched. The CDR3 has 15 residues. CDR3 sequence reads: CASSEDRAAGNTIYF. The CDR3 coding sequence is TGCGCCAGCAGCGAGGACAGGGCGGCAGGAAACACCATATATTTT.